This entry lists 27 T cell receptor beta chains sequenced from one sample in a study of control samples from healthy donors and cancer patients. Repertoires were generated with immunoSEQ multiplex PCR, while TCRdb's copy carries only in-frame clones and drops some. Its table lists 150,000 to 200,000 clones. Input material: blood. These receptors all stem from a woman under 40 in good health.

The chain recombines TRBV12-5 with TRBJ1-1; 8 nucleotides match TRBD1. Germline V CDR1 and CDR2: LGHNT, FRNRAP. CDR3 length equals 13 residues. The V and J ends lost 5 bases and 3 bases, in that order; junction bases with no gene match: 2. Here the CDR3 DNA reads TGTGCTAGTGGTAGACAGGGGTACACTGAAGCTTTCTTT. Its translation is CASGRQGYTEAFF.

This sequence joins TRBV6-5 and TRBJ1-2; TRBD1 is a possible D gene (5 bases). Per the germline V gene, CDR1 is MNHEY and CDR2 is SVGAGI. The CDR3 loop spans 14 amino acids. V lost 2 bases to trimming and J lost 5 bases, with 12 bases between them. CDR3 bases: TGTGCCAGCAGTTACGTGCAGGGCGCGTATGGCTACACCTTC. Its translation is CASSYVQGAYGYTF.

CDR3 DNA: TGTGCCAGCAGTCCACCGCTAGCGGGGGGGGCCTACAATGAGCAGTTCTTC. It specifies CASSPPLAGGAYNEQFF. The rearrangement joins TRBV28 to TRBJ2-1; 12 bases match TRBD2. V trimming: 5 bases; J trimming: 2 bases; junction bases outside the gene matches: 7. Germline V gene data show CDR1 as MDHEN and CDR2 as SYDVKM. The CDR3 extends over 17 amino acids.

The J gene is TRBJ1-3, the V gene TRBV7-3; 11 bases line up with TRBD1. CDR1 SGHTA and CDR2 FQGTGA come from the germline V gene. V shed 5 bases and J 4 bases; nucleotides not matched to a gene: 4. This CDR3 spans 15 amino acids. The CDR3 coding sequence is TGTGCCAGCAGCATGGACAGGGGGCAAGGAAACACCATATATTTT. This gives the protein CASSMDRGQGNTIYF.

The V gene is TRBV5-1, the J gene TRBJ2-2; 8 positions match TRBD2. CDR1 is SGHRS, CDR2 YFSETQ, per germline. Trimming took 4 bases from V and 5 from J; bases not matched to a gene: 10. The CDR3 sequence is 16 residues long. In DNA, the CDR3 is TGCGCCAGCAGCGTTTCCCTAGCGGGTGCAACCGGGGAGCTGTTTTTT. Encoded protein: CASSVSLAGATGELFF.

The chain recombines TRBV3-1 (or the pseudogene TRBV3-2) with TRBJ1-1; 10 nucleotides agree with TRBD1. The germline V gene encodes CDR1 LGHDT and CDR2 YNNKEL (reference sequence). This CDR3 has 17 residues. Unmatched junction bases numbered 12, after V lost 3 bases and J lost 5 bases. The CDR3 reads CASSHRDRGFLGTEAFF. In DNA form, the CDR3 reads TGTGCCAGCAGCCACCGGGACAGGGGATTCTTGGGTACTGAAGCTTTCTTT.

The chain employs TRBV20-1 and TRBJ1-1, with D hard to call. The CDR3 is made up of 10 amino acids. CDR1 is DFQATT, CDR2 SNEGSKA, per germline (reference sequence). Trimming pared 3 bases from V and 8 bases from J, leaving 7 bases between. CDR3 region: CSARSREAFF. CDR3 nucleotide sequence: TGCAGTGCTAGGTCCAGGGAAGCTTTCTTT.

The J gene is TRBJ1-1, the V gene TRBV3-1 (or the pseudogene TRBV3-2); 10 bases are a match to TRBD1. V shed 1 base and J 5 bases; nucleotides not matched to a gene: 10. CDR1 is LGHDT, CDR2 YNNKEL, per germline (reference sequence). The CDR3 has 17 amino acids. CDR3 nucleotides: TGTGCCAGCAGCCAAGTTTGGGACAGGGGAACTAGAACTGAAGCTTTCTTT. It is translated as CASSQVWDRGTRTEAFF.

The chain employs TRBV18 and TRBJ2-7, with no clear D. Trimming cost V 2 bases and J 2 bases, with 16 bases left between them. The CDR3 loop spans 16 amino acids. Germline V lookup: CDR1 KGHSH, CDR2 LQKENI. The CDR3 bases are TGTGCCAGCTCACCAAGGTTTTTGGGTGTAACCTACGAGCAGTACTTC. Translating gives CASSPRFLGVTYEQYF.

This sequence joins TRBV7-8 and TRBJ1-2; TRBD1 matches at 7 bases. The J segment lost 1 base and the V segment lost 5 bases, leaving 10 bases of the junction unmatched. The CDR3 has 16 residues. Looked up from germline, CDR1 is SGHVS and CDR2 is FQNEAQ. The CDR3: CASSPKTGVDNYGYTF. The CDR3 DNA reads TGTGCCAGCAGCCCGAAAACAGGGGTGGATAACTATGGCTACACCTTC.

The chain combines TRBV5-5 with TRBJ1-5; 7 nucleotides align to TRBD1. Germline V gives CDR1 SGHKS, CDR2 YYEKEE (reference sequence). The ends lost 1 base at V and 5 bases at J; junction bases unmatched: 9. There are 16 residues in the CDR3. The DNA for the CDR3 is TGTGCCAGCAGCTTGAGGGGACAGCCAAGGGATCAGCCCCAGCATTTT. Residues: CASSLRGQPRDQPQHF.

On this clone itself: Other nucleotide sequences from this sample produce the same CDR3. The chain has TRBV7-9 and TRBJ2-7; D is uncertain. Germline V gene sequence: CDR1 SEHNR, CDR2 FQNEAQ (reference sequence). V lost 5 bases to trimming and J lost 2 bases, with 10 bases between them. The CDR3 has 13 residues. CDR3 amino acids: CASSPGLTYEQYF. The CDR3 bases are TGTGCCAGCAGCCCCGGGCTTACCTACGAGCAGTACTTC.

The chain combines TRBV5-1 with TRBJ1-2, with 7 nucleotides matching TRBD1. With 3 bases clipped from V and 4 bases from J, the junction kept 6 bases outside the gene matches. Germline V gives CDR1 SGHRS, CDR2 YFSETQ. The CDR3 has 14 amino acids. The DNA for the CDR3 is TGCGCCAGCAGCTCAGGGGACAGCATCTATGGCTACACCTTC. Translated, it gives CASSSGDSIYGYTF.

The chain combines TRBV5-1 with TRBJ2-5; TRBD1 might be the D (5 bases). Germline V gene lookup returns CDR1 SGHRS and CDR2 YFSETQ. The CDR3 has 12 residues. V lost 5 bases, J lost 5 bases, and 10 bases lay in between. As DNA, the CDR3 is TGCGCCAGCAGACAGGATCGCGAGACCCAGTACTTC. This gives the protein CASRQDRETQYF.

This chain links TRBV7-3 with TRBJ2-3; 11 positions agree with TRBD2. The germline V gene has CDR1 SGHTA and CDR2 FQGTGA. V shed 5 bases and J 0 bases; nucleotides not matched to a gene: 4. This CDR3 has 16 amino acids. CDR3 sequence (DNA): TGTGCCAGCAGCCCCTCTAGCGGGGGGAGCACAGATACGCAGTATTTT. Residues: CASSPSSGGSTDTQYF. Together with reference TRBV7-3 and TRBJ2-3, the CDR3 gives the full variable domain: GAGVSQTPSNKVTEKGKYVELRCDPISGHTALYWYRQSLGQGPEFLIYFQGTGAADDSGLPNDRFFAVRPEGSVSTLKIQRTERGDSAVYLCASSPSSGGSTDTQYFGPGTRLTVL.

CDR3 sequence: CASSFGGEAGNQPQHF. The CDR3 nucleotides read TGTGCCAGCAGTTTTGGGGGGGAGGCGGGCAATCAGCCCCAGCATTTT. The genes are TRBV28 and TRBJ1-5; tentative D call: TRBD1 (5 bases). In germline, CDR1 is MDHEN, CDR2 SYDVKM. V lost 3 bases and J lost 2, with 14 bases in between. The CDR3 consists of 16 residues. Filled out from reference TRBV28 and TRBJ1-5, the complete variable domain reads DVKVTQSSRYLVKRTGEKVFLECVQDMDHENMFWYRQDPGLGLRLIYFSYDVKMKEKGDIPEGYSVSREKKERFSLILESASTNQTSMYLCASSFGGEAGNQPQHFGDGTRLSIL.

The chain combines TRBV2 with TRBJ2-3; D not certain. The CDR3 has 12 amino acids. Per germline, CDR1 SNHLY and CDR2 FYNNEI. Trimming shortened V by 8 bases and J by 5 bases, and 11 bases separated the two germline ends. DNA of the CDR3: TGTGCCAGCGGGTCAATGGGAGATACGCAGTATTTT. This translates into CASGSMGDTQYF.

This chain uses TRBV6-5 with TRBJ2-7; possible D gene TRBD1, 6 bases. Trimming shortened V by 2 bases and J by 2 bases, and 13 bases separated the two germline ends. Germline V gene data show CDR1 as MNHEY and CDR2 as SVGAGI. The CDR3 consists of 15 residues. As DNA, the CDR3 is TGTGCCAGCAGTTACCAAGGACAGACCCCCTACGAGCAGTACTTC. This translates into CASSYQGQTPYEQYF.

This sequence joins TRBV7-8 and TRBJ1-2; no definite D call. Between the trimmed V and J ends, which lost 1 base and 5 bases, there was a span of 14 bases. The CDR3 covers 15 residues. In germline, CDR1 is SGHVS, CDR2 FQNEAQ. The CDR3 sequence is CASSLESEGFYGYTF. The DNA of the CDR3 is TGTGCCAGCAGCTTAGAATCCGAGGGTTTTTATGGCTACACCTTC.

The J gene is TRBJ1-4, the V gene TRBV28; unclear D gene. Germline loops: CDR1 MDHEN, CDR2 SYDVKM. There are 14 residues in the CDR3. Trimming cost V 5 bases and J 1 base, with 8 bases left between them. DNA for the CDR3: TGTGCCAGCAGTCCTTCCCGAACTAATGAAAAACTGTTTTTT. Protein sequence: CASSPSRTNEKLFF.

This chain connects TRBV7-9 to TRBJ2-3; TRBD2 matches at 8 bases. This CDR3 region has 12 residues. Germline V gene lookup returns CDR1 SEHNR and CDR2 FQNEAQ (reference sequence). Germline trimming cut 1 base from V and 13 bases from J; bases unmatched to any gene: 4. CDR3 DNA sequence: TGTGCCAGCAGCTTAGAACTAGCGGAAAAGTATTTT. Translation: CASSLELAEKYF.

The chain uses TRBV10-1 and TRBJ2-2, with D unclear. Trimming removed 1 base from V and 9 bases from J, with 3 bases in between. CDR1 is WNHNN and CDR2 is SYGVQD in the germline V gene (reference sequence). The CDR3 loop spans 11 amino acids. The CDR3 region is CASSEYRELFF. In DNA, the CDR3 is TGCGCCAGCAGTGAGTACCGGGAGCTGTTTTTT.

The chain links TRBV7-2 to TRBJ1-2; no firm D call. The germline V gene encodes CDR1 SGHTA and CDR2 FQGNSA. Trimming took off 0 bases at V and 4 bases at J, with 9 bases between the two ends. The CDR3 length is 14 residues. In DNA, the CDR3 is TGTGCCAGCAGCTTAGCAGGGCCGGGCTATGGCTACACCTTC. The encoded protein is CASSLAGPGYGYTF. The full variable domain, completed using reference TRBV7-2 and TRBJ1-2, is GAGVSQSPSNKVTEKGKDVELRCDPISGHTALYWYRQSLGQGLEFLIYFQGNSAPDKSGLPSDRFSAERTGGSVSTLTIQRTQQEDSAVYLCASSLAGPGYGYTFGSGTRLTVV.

The gene calls are TRBV6-5 and TRBJ2-4; 8 bases align to TRBD1. J lost 0 bases, V lost 5 bases, and 3 bases had no gene match. Germline CDR1 and CDR2: MNHEY and SVGAGI. The CDR3 is 15 residues long. The CDR3 sequence is CASSHDRGAKNIQYF. In DNA form, the CDR3 reads TGTGCCAGCAGTCACGACAGGGGAGCCAAAAACATTCAGTACTTC.

The chain couples TRBV28 to TRBJ1-3; D remains unclear. The CDR3 runs 11 residues. The germline V gene encodes CDR1 MDHEN and CDR2 SYDVKM. V lost 9 bases to trimming and J lost 4 bases, with 7 bases between them. CDR3 nucleotides: TGTGCCAGTAAAGTGGGAAACACCATATATTTT. Its translation: CASKVGNTIYF.

V is TRBV12-3 or TRBV12-4 and J is TRBJ1-2, with D perhaps TRBD1 (6 bases). The CDR3 is 13 amino acids. The V end lost 8 bases, the J end lost 5 bases, and 15 bases lay between the germline ends. CDR3 bases: TGTGCCAGCGTATCGCGGCAGGGGTATGGCTACACCTTC. Translation: CASVSRQGYGYTF.

The J gene is TRBJ1-5, the V gene TRBV7-9, with D unresolved. The CDR3 runs 16 residues. V was shortened by 1 base and J by 2 bases, with 12 bases between the two germline ends. Germline values: CDR1 SEHNR, CDR2 FQNEAQ (reference sequence). The CDR3 is CASSLGNTGGNQPQHF. CDR3 bases: TGTGCCAGCAGCTTAGGGAACACTGGGGGCAATCAGCCCCAGCATTTT.